This T cell receptor (beta chain) emerged from a study of blood T cell repertoires in COVID-19. CDR3 size: 14 residues. J lost 5 bases, V lost 4 bases, and 8 bases had no gene match. Germline CDR1 SNHLY, CDR2 FYNNEI. Data came from immunoSEQ multiplex PCR; TCRdb stores just in-frame clones and leaves some out. The sample holds about 120,000 clones, about 80% seen once. The TCR originated in a man aged 55 to 70 with acute or convalescent COVID-19. Sequenced input: peripheral blood. This chain uses TRBV2 with TRBJ2-7, with 7 nucleotides matching TRBD1. The DNA of the CDR3 is TGTGCCAGCAGTGGACCAGGGGGATTCGACGAGCAGTACTTC. Translated: CASSGPGGFDEQYF.